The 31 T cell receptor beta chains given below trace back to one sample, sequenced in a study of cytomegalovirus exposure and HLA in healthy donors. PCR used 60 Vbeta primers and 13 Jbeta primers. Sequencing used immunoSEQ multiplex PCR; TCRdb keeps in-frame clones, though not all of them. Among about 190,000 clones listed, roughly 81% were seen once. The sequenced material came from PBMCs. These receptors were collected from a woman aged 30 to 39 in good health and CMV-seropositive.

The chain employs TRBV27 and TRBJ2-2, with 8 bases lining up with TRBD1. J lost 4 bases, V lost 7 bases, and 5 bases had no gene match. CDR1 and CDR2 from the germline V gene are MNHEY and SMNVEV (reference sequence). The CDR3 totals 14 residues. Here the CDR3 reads CASKLQGGTGELFF. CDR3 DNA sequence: TGTGCCAGCAAACTACAGGGGGGCACCGGGGAGCTGTTTTTT.

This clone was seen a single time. The CDR3 spells CASTQGAVRVDTIYF. CDR3 DNA: TGTGCCAGCACCCAGGGGGCCGTCAGGGTCGACACCATATATTTT. The V and J genes are TRBV9 and TRBJ1-3, with 8 bases matching TRBD1. The CDR3 length is 15 residues. Per the germline V gene, CDR1 is SGDLS and CDR2 is YYNGEE. V dropped 6 bases and J dropped 8; count of bases not matched to a gene: 13.

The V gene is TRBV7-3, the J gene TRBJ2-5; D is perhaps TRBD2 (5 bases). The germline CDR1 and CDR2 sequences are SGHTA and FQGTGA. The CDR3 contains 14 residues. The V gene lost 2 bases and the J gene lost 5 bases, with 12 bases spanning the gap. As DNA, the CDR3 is TGTGCCAGCAGCTTATACCCTAGCCGGGAGACCCAGTACTTC. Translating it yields CASSLYPSRETQYF.

The CDR3 coding sequence is TGTGCCTGGAATAAGGGGGCAGGGGAGACCCAGTACTTC. This sequence encodes CAWNKGAGETQYF. This chain uses TRBV30 with TRBJ2-5, with 7 bases fitting TRBD1. The V and J ends lost 4 bases and 5 bases, in that order; junction bases with no gene match: 7. Per the germline V gene, CDR1 is GTSNPN and CDR2 is SVGIG (reference sequence). The CDR3 consists of 13 residues.

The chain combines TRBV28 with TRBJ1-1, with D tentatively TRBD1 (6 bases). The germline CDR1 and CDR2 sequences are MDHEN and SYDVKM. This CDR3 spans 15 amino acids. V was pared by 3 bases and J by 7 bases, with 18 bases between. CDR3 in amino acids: CASSFLSTGLDEAFF. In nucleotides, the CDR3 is TGTGCCAGCAGTTTTCTGTCGACAGGACTCGATGAAGCTTTCTTT.

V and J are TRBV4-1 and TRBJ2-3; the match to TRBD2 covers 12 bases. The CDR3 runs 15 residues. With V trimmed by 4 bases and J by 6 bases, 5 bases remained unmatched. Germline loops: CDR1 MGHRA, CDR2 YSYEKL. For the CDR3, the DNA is TGCGCCAGCAGCCTCGGACTAGCGGGGTACGATACGCAGTATTTT. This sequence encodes CASSLGLAGYDTQYF.

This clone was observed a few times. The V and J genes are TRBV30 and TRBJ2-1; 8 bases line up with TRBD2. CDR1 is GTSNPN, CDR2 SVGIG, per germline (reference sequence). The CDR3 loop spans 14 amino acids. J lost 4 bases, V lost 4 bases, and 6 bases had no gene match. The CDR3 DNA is TGTGCCTGGACCGCGGGGGGCCCATACAATGAGCAGTTCTTC. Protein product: CAWTAGGPYNEQFF.

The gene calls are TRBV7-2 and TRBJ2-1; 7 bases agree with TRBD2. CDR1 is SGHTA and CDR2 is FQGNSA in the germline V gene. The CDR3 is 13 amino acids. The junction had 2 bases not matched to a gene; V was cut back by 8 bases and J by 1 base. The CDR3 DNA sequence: TGTGCCAGCGGCGGGGGTTCCTACAATGAGCAGTTCTTC. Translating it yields CASGGGSYNEQFF.

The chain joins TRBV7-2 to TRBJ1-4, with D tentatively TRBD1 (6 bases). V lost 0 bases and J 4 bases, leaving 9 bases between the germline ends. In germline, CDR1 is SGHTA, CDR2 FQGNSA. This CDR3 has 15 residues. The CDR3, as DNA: TGTGCCAGCAGCTTAGCCCAGGGGAGTAATGAAAAACTGTTTTTT. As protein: CASSLAQGSNEKLFF.

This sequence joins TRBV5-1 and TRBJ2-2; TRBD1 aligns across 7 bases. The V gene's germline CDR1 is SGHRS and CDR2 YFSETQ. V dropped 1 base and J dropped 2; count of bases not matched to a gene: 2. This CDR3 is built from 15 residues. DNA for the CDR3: TGCGCCAGCAGCTTGACAGGGGTAAACACCGGGGAGCTGTTTTTT. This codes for CASSLTGVNTGELFF.

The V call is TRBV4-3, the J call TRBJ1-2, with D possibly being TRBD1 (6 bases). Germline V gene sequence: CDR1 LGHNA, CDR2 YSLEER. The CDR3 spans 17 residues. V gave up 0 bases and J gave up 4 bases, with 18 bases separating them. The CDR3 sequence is CASSQDFNPGTLYGYTF. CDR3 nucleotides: TGCGCCAGCAGCCAAGATTTCAACCCGGGGACACTCTATGGCTACACCTTC.

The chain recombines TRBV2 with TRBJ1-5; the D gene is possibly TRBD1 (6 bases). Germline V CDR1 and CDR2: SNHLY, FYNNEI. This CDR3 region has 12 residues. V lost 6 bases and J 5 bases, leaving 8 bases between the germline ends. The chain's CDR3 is CASSDRYQPQHF. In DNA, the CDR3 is TGTGCCAGCAGCGACAGGTATCAGCCCCAGCATTTT. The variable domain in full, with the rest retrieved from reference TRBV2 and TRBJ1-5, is EPEVTQTPSHQVTQMGQEVILRCVPISNHLYFYWYRQILGQKVEFLVSFYNNEISEKSEIFDDQFSVERPDGSNFTLKIRSTKLEDSAMYFCASSDRYQPQHFGDGTRLSIL.

CDR3 nucleotides: TGTGCCAGCGGACAGGGTTCGGGCTATGGCTACACCTTC. This translates into CASGQGSGYGYTF. The chain is built from TRBV27 and TRBJ1-2, with TRBD1 matching 8 bases. CDR1 is MNHEY and CDR2 is SMNVEV in the germline V gene (reference sequence). V lost 8 bases and J lost 4; bases outside the gene matches: 6. The length of the CDR3 is 13 residues.

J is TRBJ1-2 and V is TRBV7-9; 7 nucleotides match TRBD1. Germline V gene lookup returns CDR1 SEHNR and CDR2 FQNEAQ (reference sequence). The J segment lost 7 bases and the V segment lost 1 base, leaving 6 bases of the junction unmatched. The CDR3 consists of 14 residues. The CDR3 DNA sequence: TGTGCCAGCAGCTTAGTTGAGGGGGCGTCTGGCTACACCTTC. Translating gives CASSLVEGASGYTF.

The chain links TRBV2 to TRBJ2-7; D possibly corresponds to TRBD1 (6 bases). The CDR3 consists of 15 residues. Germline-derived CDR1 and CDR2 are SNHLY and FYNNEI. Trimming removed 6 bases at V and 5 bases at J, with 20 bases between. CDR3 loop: CASSAHSWTDDEQYF. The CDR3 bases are TGTGCCAGCAGCGCCCATTCCTGGACAGATGACGAGCAGTACTTC.

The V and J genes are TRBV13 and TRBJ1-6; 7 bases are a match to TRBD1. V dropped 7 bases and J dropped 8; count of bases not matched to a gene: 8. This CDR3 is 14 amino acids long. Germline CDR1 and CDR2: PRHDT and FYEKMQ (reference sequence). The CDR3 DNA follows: TGTGCCAGCACCAGGGGGGCGACGGATTCACCCCTCCACTTT. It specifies CASTRGATDSPLHF.

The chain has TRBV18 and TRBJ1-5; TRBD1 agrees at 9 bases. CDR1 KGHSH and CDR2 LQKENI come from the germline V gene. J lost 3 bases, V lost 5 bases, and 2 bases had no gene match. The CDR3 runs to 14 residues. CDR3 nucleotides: TGTGCCAGCTCAGACAGGGGGTACAATCAGCCCCAGCATTTT. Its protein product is CASSDRGYNQPQHF.

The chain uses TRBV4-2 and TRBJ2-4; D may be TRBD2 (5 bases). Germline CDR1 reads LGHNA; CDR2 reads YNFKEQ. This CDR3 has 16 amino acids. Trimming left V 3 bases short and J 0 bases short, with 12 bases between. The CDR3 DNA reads TGTGCCAGCAGCCAGGAAGGCGGACTAGCCAAAAACATTCAGTACTTC. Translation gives CASSQEGGLAKNIQYF.

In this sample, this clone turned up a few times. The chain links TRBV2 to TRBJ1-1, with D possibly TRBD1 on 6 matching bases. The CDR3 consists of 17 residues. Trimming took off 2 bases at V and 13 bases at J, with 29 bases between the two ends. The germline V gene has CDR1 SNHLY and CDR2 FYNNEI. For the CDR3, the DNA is TGTGCCAGCAGTGAATCCCCAGGGGTAGGAGTTATTAGTGACGGTTTCTTT. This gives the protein CASSESPGVGVISDGFF.

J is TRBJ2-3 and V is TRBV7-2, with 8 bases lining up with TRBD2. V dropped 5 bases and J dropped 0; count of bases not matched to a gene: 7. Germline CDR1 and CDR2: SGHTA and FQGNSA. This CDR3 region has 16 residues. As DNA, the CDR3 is TGTGCCAGCAGCCAAATTAGCGGGATTAGCACAGATACGCAGTATTTT. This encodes CASSQISGISTDTQYF.

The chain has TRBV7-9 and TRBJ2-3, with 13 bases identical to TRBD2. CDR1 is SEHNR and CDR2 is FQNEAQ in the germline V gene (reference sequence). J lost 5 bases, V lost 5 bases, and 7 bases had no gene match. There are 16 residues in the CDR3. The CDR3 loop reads CASSPRLAGGLDTQYF. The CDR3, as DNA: TGTGCCAGCAGCCCTCGACTAGCGGGGGGATTAGATACGCAGTATTTT.

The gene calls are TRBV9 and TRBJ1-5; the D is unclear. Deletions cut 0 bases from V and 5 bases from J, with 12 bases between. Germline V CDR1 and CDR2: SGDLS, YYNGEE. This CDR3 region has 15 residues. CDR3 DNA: TGTGCCAGCAGCGTAGAAGGGAGGGCCTATCAGCCCCAGCATTTT. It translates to CASSVEGRAYQPQHF.

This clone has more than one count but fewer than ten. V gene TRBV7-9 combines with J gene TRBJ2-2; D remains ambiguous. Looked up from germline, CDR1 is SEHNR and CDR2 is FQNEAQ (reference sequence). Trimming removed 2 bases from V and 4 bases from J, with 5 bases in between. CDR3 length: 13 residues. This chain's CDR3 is CASSLSVTGELFF. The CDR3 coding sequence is TGTGCCAGCAGCTTATCTGTCACCGGGGAGCTGTTTTTT.

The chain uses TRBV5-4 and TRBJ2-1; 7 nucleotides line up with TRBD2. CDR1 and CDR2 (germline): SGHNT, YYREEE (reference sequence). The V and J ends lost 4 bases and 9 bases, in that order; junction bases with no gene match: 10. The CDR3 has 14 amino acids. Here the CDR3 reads CASSPRLASPEQFF. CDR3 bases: TGTGCCAGCAGCCCAAGACTAGCCAGCCCTGAGCAGTTCTTC. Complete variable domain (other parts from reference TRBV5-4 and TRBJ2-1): ETGVTQSPTHLIKTRGQQVTLRCSSQSGHNTVSWYQQALGQGPQFIFQYYREEENGRGNFPPRFSGLQFPNYSSELNVNALELDDSALYLCASSPRLASPEQFFGPGTRLTVL.

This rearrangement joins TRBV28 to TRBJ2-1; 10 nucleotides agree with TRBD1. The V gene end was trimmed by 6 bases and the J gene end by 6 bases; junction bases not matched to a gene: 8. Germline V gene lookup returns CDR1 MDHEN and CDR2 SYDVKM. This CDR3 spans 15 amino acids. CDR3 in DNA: TGTGCCAGCAGGTCTCCCGGGACAGGGGTCAATGAGCAGTTCTTC. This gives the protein CASRSPGTGVNEQFF.

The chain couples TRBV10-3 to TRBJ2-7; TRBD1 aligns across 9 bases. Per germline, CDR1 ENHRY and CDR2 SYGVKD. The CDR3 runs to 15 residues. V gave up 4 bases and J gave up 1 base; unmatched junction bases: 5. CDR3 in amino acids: CAISAGTGTSYEQYF. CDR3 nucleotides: TGTGCCATCAGTGCCGGGACAGGGACGTCCTACGAGCAGTACTTC.

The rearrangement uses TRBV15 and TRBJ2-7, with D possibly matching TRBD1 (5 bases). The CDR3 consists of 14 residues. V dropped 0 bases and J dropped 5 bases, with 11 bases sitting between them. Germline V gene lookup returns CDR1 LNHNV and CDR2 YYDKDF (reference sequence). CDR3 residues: CATSRDVAGHEQYF. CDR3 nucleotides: TGTGCCACCAGCAGAGATGTGGCAGGGCACGAGCAGTACTTC.

In DNA form, the CDR3 reads TGTGCCAGCAGTGCGATAGCAGATACAGATACGCAGTATTTT. Translating gives CASSAIADTDTQYF. J is TRBJ2-3 and V is TRBV6-4, with D hard to call. Germline V gives CDR1 MRHNA, CDR2 SNTAGT. The CDR3 loop spans 14 amino acids. The V and J ends lost 4 bases and 3 bases respectively, with 11 bases between them.

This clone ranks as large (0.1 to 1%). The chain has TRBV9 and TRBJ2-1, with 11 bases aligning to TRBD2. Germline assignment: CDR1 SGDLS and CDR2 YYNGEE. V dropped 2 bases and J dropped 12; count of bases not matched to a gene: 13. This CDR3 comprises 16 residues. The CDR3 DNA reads TGTGCCAGCAGCGTCCATCCTAGCGGGGGGTCAATAGGGCAGTTCTTC. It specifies CASSVHPSGGSIGQFF.

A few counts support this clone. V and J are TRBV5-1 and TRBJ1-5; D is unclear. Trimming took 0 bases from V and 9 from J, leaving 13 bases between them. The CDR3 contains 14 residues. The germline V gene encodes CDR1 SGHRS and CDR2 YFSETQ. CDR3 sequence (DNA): TGCGCCAGCAGCTTGGATCCGGGGTTAGGGCCCCAGCATTTT. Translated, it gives CASSLDPGLGPQHF.

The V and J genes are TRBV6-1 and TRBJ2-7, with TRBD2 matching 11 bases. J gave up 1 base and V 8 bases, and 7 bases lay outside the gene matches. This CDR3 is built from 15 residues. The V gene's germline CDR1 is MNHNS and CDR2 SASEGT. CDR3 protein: CASGTSGARSYEQYF. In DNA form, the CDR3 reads TGTGCCAGCGGGACTAGCGGAGCACGATCCTACGAGCAGTACTTC.